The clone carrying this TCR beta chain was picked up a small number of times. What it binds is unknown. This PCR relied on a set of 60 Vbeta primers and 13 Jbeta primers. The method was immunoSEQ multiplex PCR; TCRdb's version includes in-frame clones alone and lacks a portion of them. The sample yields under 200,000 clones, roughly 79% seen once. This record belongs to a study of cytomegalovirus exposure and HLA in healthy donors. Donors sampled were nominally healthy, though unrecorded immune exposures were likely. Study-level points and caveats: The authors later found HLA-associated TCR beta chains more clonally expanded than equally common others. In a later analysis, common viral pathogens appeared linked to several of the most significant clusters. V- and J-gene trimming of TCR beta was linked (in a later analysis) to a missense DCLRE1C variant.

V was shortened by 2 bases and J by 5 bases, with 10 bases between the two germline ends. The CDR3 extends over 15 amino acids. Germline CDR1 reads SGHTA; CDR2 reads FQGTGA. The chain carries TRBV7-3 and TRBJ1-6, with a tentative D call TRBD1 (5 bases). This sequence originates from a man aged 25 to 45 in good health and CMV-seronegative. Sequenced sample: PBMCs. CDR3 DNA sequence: TGTGCCAGCAGCTTATTGGGAGGGGATAATTCACCCCTCCACTTT. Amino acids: CASSLLGGDNSPLHF.